Shown below are 32 T cell receptor beta chains from a single sample sequenced in a study of T cells after yellow fever vaccination. TCRdb fed the 5' RACE reads into MiXCR, producing one record per CDR3 protein. The table shows about 99,000 distinct CDR3 sequences, with 5.8% occurring only once. Sequenced material: CD8+ T cells sorted from PBMCs, taken 10 days after the yellow fever booster vaccination. The receptors derive from a man aged 18 to 29 who received the YFV17D yellow fever vaccine.

V and J are TRBV12-3 or TRBV12-4 and TRBJ2-7, with 10 positions matching TRBD2. The CDR3 spans 15 residues. With 1 base clipped from V and 5 bases from J, the junction kept 5 bases outside the gene matches. The CDR3 bases are TGTGCCAGCAGTTTAGGCAGGGGACTAGCGAACGAGCAGTACTTC. Translating gives CASSLGRGLANEQYF.

A remark on this clonotype: Since a much larger clone is just one base distant, this may be a read error. The chain employs TRBV7-2 and TRBJ2-7; D uncertain. In germline, CDR1 is SGHTA, CDR2 FQGNSA. The CDR3 runs to 11 residues. Trimming took off 5 bases at V and 2 bases at J, with 4 bases between the two ends. The CDR3 sequence is CASSDPYEQYF. The CDR3 DNA reads as TGTGCCAGCAGCGACCCCTACGAGCAGTACTTC.

The chain joins TRBV7-9 to TRBJ1-2, with D perhaps matching TRBD1 (5 bases). CDR3 length: 15 amino acids. Germline-derived CDR1 and CDR2 are SEHNR and FQNEAQ (reference sequence). V lost 4 bases, J lost 4 bases, and 16 bases lay in between. CDR3 nucleotide sequence: TGTGCCAGCAGCTCCACTCTGACAGTGATCTATGGCTACACCTTC. This encodes CASSSTLTVIYGYTF.

The genes are TRBV12-3 or TRBV12-4 and TRBJ2-3; TRBD1 matches at 11 bases. This CDR3 is built from 16 residues. The trim removed 7 bases at V and 6 bases at J, leaving 12 bases unmatched. The chain's CDR3 is CASTLWDRGAGDTQYF. The CDR3 DNA reads TGTGCCAGCACCCTCTGGGACAGGGGGGCGGGGGATACGCAGTATTTT.

In its sample, this clonotype was seen a few times. Here the CDR3 DNA reads TGTGCCAGCACCGAAGGGGGAGTTTGGAACAATGAGCAGTTCTTC. Protein sequence: CASTEGGVWNNEQFF. The chain employs TRBV7-6 and TRBJ2-1; a possible D gene is TRBD1 (6 bases). CDR1 is SGHVS, CDR2 FNYEAQ, per germline. V was shortened by 7 bases and J by 5 bases, with 18 bases between the two germline ends. The CDR3 is 15 residues long.

The J gene is TRBJ1-2, the V gene TRBV15, with a weak D call TRBD1 (6 bases). Germline assignment: CDR1 LNHNV and CDR2 YYDKDF (reference sequence). The CDR3 is 15 residues long. The ends were cut back, 0 bases at V and 3 bases at J, with 11 bases in the middle. The CDR3 coding sequence is TGTGCCACCAGCAGAGATATGTCAGGGGACTATGGCTACACCTTC. Its protein is CATSRDMSGDYGYTF. Full variable domain (rest looked up from reference TRBV15 and TRBJ1-2): DAMVIQNPRYQVTQFGKPVTLSCSQTLNHNVMYWYQQKSSQAPKLLFHYYDKDFNNEADTPDNFQSRRPNTSFCFLDIRSPGLGDTAMYLCATSRDMSGDYGYTFGSGTRLTVV.

This clonotype turned up a few times. The V call is TRBV7-9, the J call TRBJ2-7, with no clear D. V was cut by 5 bases and J by 7 bases, with 12 bases left in between. The CDR3 is 12 residues long. CDR1 and CDR2 from the germline V gene are SEHNR and FQNEAQ (reference sequence). CDR3 amino acids: CASSPGSSEQYF. The CDR3 DNA sequence: TGTGCCAGCAGCCCGGGTAGCAGTGAGCAGTACTTC.

In its sample, this clonotype was seen a few times. This sequence joins TRBV29-1 and TRBJ2-2, with TRBD1 as a possible D gene (8 bases). V shed 5 bases and J shed 5 bases, with 18 bases lying between them. The length of the CDR3 is 15 residues. The germline V gene has CDR1 SQVTM and CDR2 ANQGSEA. DNA for the CDR3: TGCAGCGTTTACAGGGGGGGCTCGGGGACCGGGGAGCTGTTTTTT. Protein product: CSVYRGGSGTGELFF.

The chain has TRBV6-2 or TRBV6-3 and TRBJ1-2; 7 nucleotides line up with TRBD1. CDR3 size: 18 residues. The ends lost 2 bases at V and 6 bases at J; junction bases unmatched: 18. The germline gives CDR1 MNHEY, CDR2 SVGEGT. The CDR3 reads CASSYPLDRVVTIHGYTF. The CDR3 nucleotides are TGTGCCAGCAGTTACCCCCTCGACAGGGTGGTTACGATACATGGCTACACCTTC.

This clonotype was seen repeatedly, ten times or more. This chain connects TRBV12-5 to TRBJ2-3; TRBD2 matches at 10 bases. The CDR3 extends over 15 amino acids. Germline CDR1 reads LGHNT; CDR2 reads FRNRAP. The V and J ends lost 8 bases and 3 bases, in that order; junction bases with no gene match: 8. CDR3 coding DNA: TGTGCTAGTCTTTTTAGCGGGGGGTATACAGATACGCAGTATTTT. Translating gives CASLFSGGYTDTQYF.

The chain has TRBV9 and TRBJ1-3; D call uncertain. CDR1 is SGDLS and CDR2 is YYNGEE in the germline V gene. CDR3 length equals 12 residues. Trimming left V 4 bases short and J 6 bases short, with 8 bases between. CDR3 in DNA: TGTGCCAGCAGCCCCCGGGCAAACACCATATATTTT. Its translation is CASSPRANTIYF.

This clonotype was seen at least ten times. This rearrangement joins TRBV5-1 to TRBJ1-5; D is perhaps TRBD1 (6 bases). The V gene's germline CDR1 is SGHRS and CDR2 YFSETQ. The CDR3 runs to 15 residues. Trimming removed 0 bases from V and 4 bases from J, with 11 bases in between. CDR3 sequence reads: CASSLAPGVNQPQHF. The CDR3, as DNA: TGCGCCAGCAGCTTGGCCCCAGGGGTGAATCAGCCCCAGCATTTT.

This clonotype was found a few times. J is TRBJ2-3 and V is TRBV4-1; D gene unclear. Germline CDR1 is MGHRA and CDR2 is YSYEKL. The CDR3 loop spans 15 amino acids. Trimming shortened V by 3 bases and J by 1 base, and 11 bases separated the two germline ends. The CDR3 nucleotides read TGCGCCAGCAGCCATCAACAGAAACGCACAGATACGCAGTATTTT. Its protein product is CASSHQQKRTDTQYF.

The chain combines TRBV4-3 with TRBJ2-5; D perhaps matches TRBD2 (6 bases). V lost 1 base, J lost 4 bases, and 13 bases lay in between. Looked up from germline, CDR1 is LGHNA and CDR2 is YSLEER. This CDR3 has 15 residues. The CDR3 region is CASSQALASSETQYF. CDR3 nucleotides: TGCGCCAGCAGCCAAGCCCTAGCGTCATCAGAGACCCAGTACTTC.

The chain has TRBV6-2 or TRBV6-3 and TRBJ1-5; the D is unclear. The CDR3 spans 15 residues. Trimming cost V 5 bases and J 2 bases, with 13 bases left between them. Germline CDR1 reads MNHEY; CDR2 reads SVGEGT. CDR3 residues: CASSALSGGNQPQHF. The CDR3 nucleotides read TGTGCCAGCAGTGCCCTTTCGGGAGGCAATCAGCCCCAGCATTTT.

This clonotype came up a few times. This chain uses TRBV15 with TRBJ1-5, with D hard to call. The CDR3 spans 8 residues. Germline values: CDR1 LNHNV, CDR2 YYDKDF (reference sequence). CDR3 residues: CSNQPQHF. In nucleotides, the CDR3 is TGTAGCAATCAGCCCCAGCATTTT.

Ten or more counts support this clonotype. The V gene is TRBV7-9, the J gene TRBJ2-1, with D perhaps TRBD1 or TRBD2 (6 bases each). Germline CDR1 SEHNR, CDR2 FQNEAQ (reference sequence). The CDR3 contains 15 residues. V was shortened by 3 bases and J by 7 bases, with 16 bases between the two germline ends. CDR3 loop: CASSFVGGGFNEQFF. CDR3 coding DNA: TGTGCCAGCAGCTTCGTCGGGGGCGGCTTTAATGAGCAGTTCTTC.

This clonotype was found many times. The chain links TRBV12-3 or TRBV12-4 to TRBJ2-3; 9 bases fit TRBD1. The CDR3 sequence is 15 residues long. With V trimmed by 6 bases and J by 6 bases, 10 bases remained unmatched. DNA of the CDR3: TGTGCCAGCAGCCTAGGGACAGGGTATTTGGATACGCAGTATTTT. Its translation: CASSLGTGYLDTQYF.

This chain joins TRBV12-5 and TRBJ1-1; D uncertain. Germline loops: CDR1 LGHNT, CDR2 FRNRAP. Between the trimmed V and J ends, which lost 7 bases and 7 bases, there was a span of 13 bases. The CDR3 covers 12 residues. CDR3 nucleotide sequence: TGTGCTAGTGCACTCGGTTCCTTTGAAGCTTTCTTT. Translating gives CASALGSFEAFF.

This clonotype occurred many times. The V and J genes are TRBV7-2 and TRBJ2-7, with 7 bases identical to TRBD2. Germline-derived CDR1 and CDR2 are SGHTA and FQGNSA. This CDR3 is 17 amino acids long. V lost 2 bases to trimming and J lost 2 bases; unmatched junction nucleotides: 12. Written as DNA, the CDR3 is TGTGCCAGCAGCTTAAAGATGGGATATGGGGGGGCCTACGAGCAGTACGTC. As protein: CASSLKMGYGGAYEQYV.

This clonotype has ten or more counts. The V and J genes are TRBV4-1 and TRBJ2-1, with 7 bases that match TRBD2. CDR3 size: 14 residues. The germline CDR1 and CDR2 sequences are MGHRA and YSYEKL. V trimming: 7 bases; J trimming: 1 base; junction bases outside the gene matches: 4. The CDR3 reads CASTVGGSYNEQFF. The DNA of the CDR3 is TGCGCCAGCACCGTCGGGGGGTCCTACAATGAGCAGTTCTTC.

This clonotype appeared many times. The chain uses TRBV20-1 and TRBJ2-7; perhaps TRBD2 as D (6 bases). Trimming cost V 2 bases and J 0 bases, with 8 bases left between them. Per the germline V gene, CDR1 is DFQATT and CDR2 is SNEGSKA (reference sequence). This CDR3 spans 13 amino acids. CDR3 amino acids: CSARSRGSYEQYV. The CDR3, as DNA: TGCAGTGCTAGATCGCGGGGCTCCTACGAGCAGTACGTC.

This clonotype was observed a few times. The gene calls are TRBV7-2 and TRBJ2-5, with 9 bases fitting TRBD2. Germline lookup yields CDR1 SGHTA and CDR2 FQGNSA. With V trimmed by 6 bases and J by 0 bases, 5 bases remained unmatched. The CDR3 is made up of 15 amino acids. CDR3 amino acids: CASSRGGGYQETQYF. Written as DNA, the CDR3 is TGTGCCAGCAGTCGCGGGGGGGGATACCAAGAGACCCAGTACTTC. The variable domain in full, completed from reference TRBV7-2 and TRBJ2-5, reads GAGVSQSPSNKVTEKGKDVELRCDPISGHTALYWYRQSLGQGLEFLIYFQGNSAPDKSGLPSDRFSAERTGGSVSTLTIQRTQQEDSAVYLCASSRGGGYQETQYFGPGTRLLVL.

This clonotype appeared many times. The chain couples TRBV20-1 to TRBJ2-2; 7 positions agree with TRBD2. Germline loops: CDR1 DFQATT, CDR2 SNEGSKA (reference sequence). V lost 0 bases, J lost 3 bases, and 7 bases stayed unmatched. This CDR3 has 16 amino acids. The CDR3 region has the DNA TGCAGTGCTAGAGATCAGAGCGGGGCCCACACCGGGGAGCTGTTTTTT. Its translation: CSARDQSGAHTGELFF.

This sequence joins TRBV10-3 and TRBJ2-7, with D perhaps TRBD1 (5 bases). This CDR3 is 13 amino acids long. Germline values: CDR1 ENHRY, CDR2 SYGVKD. Trimming shortened V by 10 bases and J by 0 bases, and 13 bases separated the two germline ends. CDR3 amino acids: CATGRDDSYEQYF. The CDR3 region has the DNA TGTGCCACCGGCAGGGATGACTCCTACGAGCAGTACTTC.

This clonotype was seen only a few times. The rearrangement joins TRBV6-6 to TRBJ2-3, with 7 positions matching TRBD2. Germline V gene data show CDR1 as MNHNY and CDR2 as SVGAGI (reference sequence). The CDR3 sequence is 18 residues long. V shed 6 bases and J 1 base; nucleotides not matched to a gene: 16. The CDR3 reads CASRTTEAGSFGTDTQYF. The CDR3 nucleotides read TGTGCCAGCAGAACGACTGAAGCGGGGTCCTTCGGCACAGATACGCAGTATTTT.

The chain uses TRBV13 and TRBJ2-3; 7 bases line up with TRBD1. The ends lost 6 bases at V and 2 bases at J; junction bases unmatched: 8. CDR1 and CDR2 (germline): PRHDT, FYEKMQ (reference sequence). This CDR3 spans 15 amino acids. The CDR3 DNA reads TGTGCCAGCAGTTCAACAGGGGCTACCACAGATACGCAGTATTTT. Protein sequence: CASSSTGATTDTQYF.

V is TRBV7-3 and J is TRBJ2-3; weak D call: TRBD1 (6 bases). Between the trimmed V and J ends, which lost 0 bases and 2 bases, there was a span of 12 bases. The V gene's germline CDR1 is SGHTA and CDR2 FQGTGA. This CDR3 has 16 residues. CDR3 sequence reads: CASSLTPGHSTDTQYF. The CDR3 DNA sequence: TGTGCCAGCAGCTTAACCCCGGGACACTCCACAGATACGCAGTATTTT. The variable domain in full, completed from reference TRBV7-3 and TRBJ2-3, reads GAGVSQTPSNKVTEKGKYVELRCDPISGHTALYWYRQSLGQGPEFLIYFQGTGAADDSGLPNDRFFAVRPEGSVSTLKIQRTERGDSAVYLCASSLTPGHSTDTQYFGPGTRLTVL.

This clonotype turned up a few times. The rearrangement links TRBV7-6 to TRBJ1-5; 7 bases line up with TRBD1. This CDR3 has 18 residues. Trimming took 1 base from V and 2 from J; bases not matched to a gene: 11. Germline V gives CDR1 SGHVS, CDR2 FNYEAQ. The CDR3 loop reads CASSLGPTGVYGNQPQHF. The CDR3 region has the DNA TGTGCCAGCAGCTTAGGCCCAACAGGGGTGTATGGCAATCAGCCCCAGCATTTT.

This chain joins TRBV9 and TRBJ1-3; D gene unclear. The CDR3 is 15 amino acids. V shed 0 bases and J shed 0 bases, with 7 bases lying between them. The germline gives CDR1 SGDLS, CDR2 YYNGEE. The CDR3 region is CASSVAHGSGNTIYF. The CDR3 DNA reads as TGTGCCAGCAGCGTAGCCCACGGCTCTGGAAACACCATATATTTT.

This clonotype turned up a few times. The V gene is TRBV7-6, the J gene TRBJ2-5, with 8 bases matching TRBD2. Germline CDR1 and CDR2: SGHVS and FNYEAQ. CDR3 length equals 16 residues. The V segment lost 0 bases and the J segment 5 bases; nucleotides outside the gene matches: 8. DNA for the CDR3: TGTGCCAGCAGCTTAGCTTCGCGGGGGGCCCGGGAGACCCAGTACTTC. This gives the protein CASSLASRGARETQYF. The entire variable domain, with the rest obtained from reference TRBV7-6 and TRBJ2-5, is as follows: GAGVSQSPRYKVTKRGQDVALRCDPISGHVSLYWYRQALGQGPEFLTYFNYEAQQDKSGLPNDRFSAERPEGSISTLTIQRTEQRDSAMYRCASSLASRGARETQYFGPGTRLLVL.

This clonotype was detected many times. The V gene is TRBV4-1, the J gene TRBJ2-3; D uncertain. The V end lost 3 bases, the J end lost 6 bases, and 10 bases lay between the germline ends. The CDR3 is 13 amino acids. Germline CDR1 MGHRA, CDR2 YSYEKL. Here the CDR3 DNA reads TGCGCCAGCAGCCACCTCCTTGGGGATACGCAGTATTTT. This sequence encodes CASSHLLGDTQYF.